What follows describes a single T cell receptor beta chain. TCRdb keeps only in-frame clones here, not all; method: immunoSEQ multiplex PCR. The sample lists about 360,000 clones, 65% to 90% occurring once. This record comes from a study of blood T cell repertoires in COVID-19. For the study at large: Samples came from the United States, Italy and Spain, spanning acute and convalescent COVID-19.

Trimming took off 5 bases at V and 5 bases at J, with 10 bases between the two ends. Germline V gene lookup returns CDR1 SGHTA and CDR2 FQGNSA. CDR3 length: 13 residues. V gene TRBV7-2 combines with J gene TRBJ1-5; D is perhaps TRBD1 (5 bases). The receptor comes from a woman in her sixties with COVID-19, enrolled during active disease. Sample: peripheral blood. CDR3 sequence reads: CASSLLQDQPQHF. CDR3 in DNA: TGTGCCAGCAGCCTCCTACAGGATCAGCCCCAGCATTTT.